This T cell receptor beta chain was identified in a study of neurological immune-mediated disorders. This clonotype showed up many times. The antigen remains undetermined. MiXCR was run by TCRdb on the 5' RACE reads, yielding one entry per CDR3 protein. The sample carries roughly 50,000 distinct CDR3 sequences, 15% to 20% recorded once. Maryland, USA blood bank volunteers served as healthy controls. Unsorted libraries were prepared from 2 million PBMCs that had been stored at -80 C. Trimming stripped 0 bases from V and 2 bases from J, with 14 bases between. Germline V CDR1 and CDR2: MGHRA, YSYEKL. This CDR3 spans 16 amino acids. Findings and limits, study-wide: Because no CDR3 amino acid sequences were shared across subjects by expanded clones, private repertoires were suggested in all groups. HTLV-1-associated myelopathy showed the most TCR clonal expansion; multiple sclerosis the least, below healthy controls.

The TCR originated in a man in his fifties or sixties in good health. This chain connects TRBV4-1 to TRBJ2-7; D might be TRBD2 (6 bases). Sample: PBMCs. CDR3 nucleotides: TGCGCCAGCAGCCAAGATCAAGGAGGGACGGCCTACGAGCAGTACTTC. Its protein product is CASSQDQGGTAYEQYF.